Each of the 25 T cell receptor beta chains below was sequenced from the same sample in a study of blood T cell repertoires in COVID-19. Assay: immunoSEQ multiplex PCR; the TCRdb copy retains only in-frame clones and omits some. The sample records some 150,000 clones, roughly 88% being singletons. Sequenced input: PBMCs or T cells enriched from blood (not recorded which). All receptors derive from a man over 45 who had recovered from COVID-19.

The gene calls are TRBV29-1 and TRBJ2-7; D is unclear. The V end was cut by 6 bases, the J end by 4 bases, with 16 bases between. This CDR3 spans 13 amino acids. Per the germline V gene, CDR1 is SQVTM and CDR2 is ANQGSEA. This CDR3 is CSVWAPQTYEQYF. The DNA for the CDR3 is TGCAGCGTGTGGGCCCCCCAAACTTACGAGCAGTACTTC.

This chain connects TRBV20-1 to TRBJ2-1; possibly TRBD2 for D (5 bases). The V gene lost 5 bases and the J gene lost 9 bases, with 11 bases spanning the gap. CDR1 is DFQATT and CDR2 is SNEGSKA in the germline V gene (reference sequence). CDR3 size: 11 residues. Here the CDR3 reads CSAWGVLEQFF. CDR3 DNA: TGCAGTGCTTGGGGAGTCCTTGAGCAGTTCTTC.

The chain recombines TRBV3-1 (or the pseudogene TRBV3-2) with TRBJ2-3; 9 bases map to TRBD2. The CDR3 extends over 15 amino acids. J gave up 0 bases and V 7 bases, and 5 bases lay outside the gene matches. The germline gives CDR1 LGHDT, CDR2 YNNKEL (reference sequence). CDR3 nucleotide sequence: TGTGCCAGCACCTCGACTAGCGGAAGCACAGATACGCAGTATTTT. Protein product: CASTSTSGSTDTQYF.

The chain uses TRBV27 and TRBJ2-7; 8 bases match TRBD1. V lost 4 bases, J lost 5 bases, and 10 bases stayed unmatched. This CDR3 spans 15 amino acids. Germline V gene data show CDR1 as MNHEY and CDR2 as SMNVEV (reference sequence). CDR3: CASSWRWTGTHEQYF. In DNA form, the CDR3 reads TGTGCCAGCAGTTGGAGATGGACAGGGACTCACGAGCAGTACTTC.

A word on this clone: The same CDR3 also results from other DNA sequences found in this sample. This sequence joins TRBV5-1 and TRBJ2-1, with 7 bases matching TRBD1. The germline V gene has CDR1 SGHRS and CDR2 YFSETQ. V was pared by 4 bases and J by 4 bases, with 8 bases of the junction left unmatched. This CDR3 contains 15 residues. The CDR3 DNA is TGCGCCAGCAGCAGTACCGGGACAGCATACAATGAGCAGTTCTTC. This translates into CASSSTGTAYNEQFF.

The chain couples TRBV12-3 or TRBV12-4 to TRBJ2-1; D gene uncertain. Trimming removed 3 bases from V and 6 bases from J, with 9 bases in between. The CDR3 is made up of 13 amino acids. The CDR3 reads CASSLGSRNEQFF. The DNA for the CDR3 is TGTGCCAGCAGTTTGGGCAGCCGCAATGAGCAGTTCTTC.

The rearrangement uses TRBV5-4 and TRBJ2-3, with TRBD2 matching 11 bases. V shed 4 bases, J shed 3 bases, and the junction held 4 bases outside the gene matches. Per germline, CDR1 SGHNT and CDR2 YYREEE (reference sequence). CDR3 length: 15 amino acids. The CDR3 DNA reads as TGTGCCAGCAGCGCTACTAGCGGGGGTACAGATACGCAGTATTTT. It codes for CASSATSGGTDTQYF.

This rearrangement joins TRBV5-1 to TRBJ2-5, with TRBD1 identical over 7 bases. This CDR3 contains 17 residues. The germline gives CDR1 SGHRS, CDR2 YFSETQ. The ends lost 0 bases at V and 3 bases at J; junction bases unmatched: 11. This chain's CDR3 is CASSLGPTGPSEETQYF. CDR3 nucleotide sequence: TGCGCCAGCAGCTTGGGGCCGACAGGGCCCTCAGAAGAGACCCAGTACTTC.

This clone was detected a few times. V gene TRBV7-3 combines with J gene TRBJ2-1, with D maybe TRBD1 (6 bases). The V gene's germline CDR1 is SGHTA and CDR2 FQGTGA. The V end was cut by 2 bases, the J end by 1 base, with 9 bases between. CDR3 length: 15 amino acids. The CDR3 loop is CASSLGGQSYNEQFF. In DNA, the CDR3 is TGTGCCAGCAGCTTAGGTGGACAGTCCTACAATGAGCAGTTCTTC.

This chain links TRBV10-3 with TRBJ1-2; 7 bases map to TRBD1. V trimming: 6 bases; J trimming: 2 bases; junction bases outside the gene matches: 3. Germline values: CDR1 ENHRY, CDR2 SYGVKD. The length of the CDR3 is 13 residues. CDR3 region: CAIRGQENYGYTF. CDR3 nucleotide sequence: TGTGCCATCAGAGGACAGGAGAACTATGGCTACACCTTC.

This sequence joins TRBV28 and TRBJ2-7, with 7 bases aligning to TRBD1. The CDR3 runs to 12 residues. Germline V gene lookup returns CDR1 MDHEN and CDR2 SYDVKM. The V gene end was trimmed by 7 bases and the J gene end by 11 bases; junction bases not matched to a gene: 11. CDR3 sequence reads: CASISSGTAKYF. CDR3 sequence (DNA): TGTGCCAGCATCTCCTCTGGGACAGCCAAGTACTTC.

This CDR3 reads CASSFGITYEQYF. In nucleotides, the CDR3 is TGCGCCAGCAGCTTTGGCATCACCTACGAGCAGTACTTC. The rearrangement joins TRBV5-1 to TRBJ2-7; no reliable D call. Trimming cost V 2 bases and J 2 bases, with 8 bases left between them. The CDR3 consists of 13 residues. Germline CDR1 reads SGHRS; CDR2 reads YFSETQ.

This clone was counted only a few times. J is TRBJ1-6 and V is TRBV18; 10 bases fit TRBD1. The V segment lost 2 bases and the J segment 8 bases; nucleotides outside the gene matches: 3. CDR1 and CDR2 from the germline V gene are KGHSH and LQKENI. The CDR3 covers 15 residues. The CDR3 region has the DNA TGTGCCAGCTCACCATCGACAGGGGGCGATTCACCCCTCCACTTT. This encodes CASSPSTGGDSPLHF.

This chain uses TRBV10-1 with TRBJ2-7; 8 nucleotides match TRBD2. Germline CDR1 WNHNN, CDR2 SYGVQD (reference sequence). The CDR3 is 17 residues long. V lost 10 bases and J lost 0; bases outside the gene matches: 17. The CDR3 DNA sequence: TGCGCCACCTTCTCCGGGACTAGTAAAGATATCTCCTACGAGCAGTACTTC. It codes for CATFSGTSKDISYEQYF.

This sequence joins TRBV5-1 and TRBJ1-3; the D gene is possibly TRBD1 (5 bases). Trimming removed 4 bases at V and 2 bases at J, with 16 bases between. The CDR3 contains 16 residues. Germline V gene sequence: CDR1 SGHRS, CDR2 YFSETQ. The CDR3 DNA reads as TGCGCCAGCAGCCGCGGGGCACGGGACGCTGGAAACACCATATATTTT. Protein product: CASSRGARDAGNTIYF.

V and J are TRBV2 and TRBJ2-3, with TRBD2 identical over 9 bases. The V gene's germline CDR1 is SNHLY and CDR2 FYNNEI. Trimming cost V 7 bases and J 3 bases; bases outside gene matches: 8. This CDR3 is built from 15 residues. The DNA of the CDR3 is TGTGCCAGCAATCCCCTAGCGGGGATTACAGATACGCAGTATTTT. This gives the protein CASNPLAGITDTQYF.

The J gene is TRBJ1-2, the V gene TRBV19; 9 bases match TRBD1. CDR1 and CDR2 (germline): LNHDA, SQIVND (reference sequence). Trimming cost V 7 bases and J 2 bases; bases outside gene matches: 11. The CDR3 has 16 amino acids. The CDR3 protein is CASTAGTGWGNYGYTF. DNA of the CDR3: TGTGCCAGTACCGCCGGGACAGGGTGGGGAAACTATGGCTACACCTTC.

The V and J genes are TRBV28 and TRBJ1-5; D uncertain. Trimming shortened V by 1 base and J by 0 bases, and 7 bases separated the two germline ends. The CDR3 totals 15 residues. From germline, CDR1 is MDHEN and CDR2 SYDVKM. This chain's CDR3 is CASSLSAVSNQPQHF. CDR3 coding DNA: TGTGCCAGCAGTTTATCGGCGGTTAGCAATCAGCCCCAGCATTTT.

This clone was picked up one time. The rearrangement joins TRBV30 to TRBJ2-1; 9 nucleotides line up with TRBD2. The CDR3 sequence is 15 residues long. CDR1 is GTSNPN and CDR2 is SVGIG in the germline V gene (reference sequence). J gave up 7 bases and V 0 bases, and 7 bases lay outside the gene matches. The DNA of the CDR3 is TGTGCCTGGAGTGTATTGGCGGGGGGGTCAAATGAGCAGTTCTTC. It translates to CAWSVLAGGSNEQFF.

This clone was found a few times. In DNA form, the CDR3 reads TGTGCCAGCAGCTTAGTTTCGGGTCGGTCTGGAAACACCATATATTTT. The encoded protein is CASSLVSGRSGNTIYF. The V gene is TRBV7-8, the J gene TRBJ1-3, with D unclear. Germline CDR1 is SGHVS and CDR2 is FQNEAQ. Trimming took 1 base from V and 1 from J, leaving 11 bases between them. There are 16 residues in the CDR3.

The CDR3 region has the DNA TGTGCCAGCAGTTACCCTCAGTATTATAATTCACCCCTCCACTTT. Amino acid sequence: CASSYPQYYNSPLHF. This chain connects TRBV6-6 to TRBJ1-6; no definite D call. Trimming removed 2 bases from V and 4 bases from J, with 9 bases in between. This CDR3 is built from 15 residues. The V gene's germline CDR1 is MNHNY and CDR2 SVGAGI (reference sequence).

The chain links TRBV27 to TRBJ1-5, with D perhaps TRBD1 (5 bases). CDR1 and CDR2 (germline): MNHEY, SMNVEV (reference sequence). Trimming removed 6 bases from V and 0 bases from J, with 15 bases in between. The CDR3 consists of 16 residues. The CDR3 is CASRMGGQFSNQPQHF. The CDR3 DNA is TGTGCCAGCAGAATGGGGGGTCAGTTTAGCAATCAGCCCCAGCATTTT.

This chain uses TRBV4-2 with TRBJ1-2, with D possibly TRBD1 on 5 matching bases. V lost 2 bases, J lost 8 bases, and 18 bases lay in between. The CDR3 loop spans 15 amino acids. CDR1 is LGHNA, CDR2 YNFKEQ, per germline. The DNA for the CDR3 is TGTGCCAGCAGCCAAAGCCCAGGGAATATGCGGGGCTACACCTTC. Translating gives CASSQSPGNMRGYTF.

The CDR3 coding sequence is TGTGCCAGCAGCCAAGAGGGGACAGATTCCTATGGCTACACCTTC. It codes for CASSQEGTDSYGYTF. V is TRBV3-1 (or the pseudogene TRBV3-2) and J is TRBJ1-2; TRBD1 matches 7 bases. Looked up from germline, CDR1 is LGHDT and CDR2 is YNNKEL (reference sequence). V shed 0 bases, J shed 4 bases, and the junction held 5 bases outside the gene matches. The CDR3 runs to 15 residues.

The chain combines TRBV6-1 with TRBJ2-2; a possible D gene is TRBD2 (5 bases). Trimming removed 1 base from V and 3 bases from J, with 9 bases in between. The V gene's germline CDR1 is MNHNS and CDR2 SASEGT. The length of the CDR3 is 15 residues. CDR3 in amino acids: CASSEGRVDTGELFF. Here the CDR3 DNA reads TGTGCCAGCAGTGAAGGGCGGGTGGACACCGGGGAGCTGTTTTTT.